These 12 T cell receptor beta chains originate from one sample sequenced in a study of response to subunit inactivated influenza vaccine. TCRdb used MiXCR to reprocess the RT-PCR reads, holding one entry per CDR3 protein. The data hold approximately 730,000 distinct CDR3 sequences, with about 15% observed a single time. This specimen consisted of PBMCs from blood, obtained 14 to 15 days before vaccination. The receptor source for this set is a man in his fifties or sixties who received an inactivated influenza vaccine.

This clonotype was seen a few times. The CDR3 coding sequence is TGTGCCAGCAGTAATACGGGTAACGAGCAGTACTTC. This encodes CASSNTGNEQYF. The chain joins TRBV7-6 to TRBJ2-7; D gene unclear. Germline CDR1 is SGHVS and CDR2 is FNYEAQ. The CDR3 has 12 amino acids. V gave up 6 bases and J gave up 5 bases, with 11 bases separating them.

The chain combines TRBV2 with TRBJ2-2; D is unclear. The CDR3 spans 14 residues. Germline CDR1 reads SNHLY; CDR2 reads FYNNEI. The ends were cut back, 6 bases at V and 0 bases at J, with 8 bases in the middle. The CDR3 reads CASRESTNTGELFF. The CDR3 nucleotides read TGTGCCAGCAGAGAATCTACGAACACCGGGGAGCTGTTTTTT.

This chain joins TRBV6-1 and TRBJ2-2; the match to TRBD1 covers 7 bases. The V segment lost 7 bases and the J segment 3 bases; nucleotides outside the gene matches: 11. Germline V lookup: CDR1 MNHNS, CDR2 SASEGT. The CDR3 has 16 residues. This chain's CDR3 is CASTLRGTADTGELFF. Written as DNA, the CDR3 is TGTGCCAGCACACTCCGAGGGACAGCAGACACCGGGGAGCTGTTTTTT.

The chain has TRBV3-1 and TRBJ2-1; TRBD1 is a possible D gene (6 bases). Germline V lookup: CDR1 LGHDT, CDR2 YNNKEL (reference sequence). The ends were cut back, 8 bases at V and 0 bases at J, with 11 bases in the middle. There are 14 residues in the CDR3. The CDR3 DNA reads TGTGCCAGCGGCGCAGGGGCCTCCTACAATGAGCAGTTCTTC. Its translation is CASGAGASYNEQFF.

This clonotype was observed many times. The V and J genes are TRBV6-2 or TRBV6-3 and TRBJ2-1; the D call may be TRBD1 or TRBD2 (5 bases each). Germline-derived CDR1 and CDR2 are MNHEY and SVGEGT. This CDR3 has 16 amino acids. Trimming took off 3 bases at V and 3 bases at J, with 15 bases between the two ends. The CDR3 is CASSYVPGRGYNEQFF. In DNA, the CDR3 is TGTGCCAGCAGTTATGTTCCGGGACGGGGCTACAATGAGCAGTTCTTC.

This clonotype was observed a few times. The chain carries TRBV20-1 and TRBJ2-5; D might be TRBD2 (6 bases). The CDR3 is 14 residues long. Germline V gene data show CDR1 as DFQATT and CDR2 as SNEGSKA (reference sequence). V was shortened by 5 bases and J by 4 bases, with 17 bases between the two germline ends. The CDR3 region has the DNA TGCAGTGCTCAAGCCCGGGACTCGCGAGAGACCCAGTACTTC. Translated: CSAQARDSRETQYF.

This clonotype was counted between two and nine times. The gene calls are TRBV6-1 and TRBJ2-5; D perhaps matches TRBD1 (6 bases). The V gene lost 6 bases and the J gene lost 5 bases, with 19 bases spanning the gap. This CDR3 contains 15 residues. Germline assignment: CDR1 MNHNS and CDR2 SASEGT. The CDR3 DNA reads TGTGCCAGCAGCTCACCGGACAGCGTCGGGGAGACCCAGTACTTC. As protein: CASSSPDSVGETQYF.

This clonotype was recorded a few times. The CDR3 loop reads CAWIPGRATYNEQFF. The CDR3 nucleotides are TGTGCCTGGATCCCGGGGAGGGCAACCTACAATGAGCAGTTCTTC. This chain links TRBV30 with TRBJ2-1, with 7 nucleotides matching TRBD2. Trimming took 4 bases from V and 2 from J; bases not matched to a gene: 8. Germline V lookup: CDR1 GTSNPN, CDR2 SVGIG (reference sequence). This CDR3 contains 15 residues.

This clonotype has at least ten counts. The gene calls are TRBV20-1 and TRBJ1-4; TRBD1 agrees at 7 bases. Losses at the gene ends were 2 bases for V and 0 bases for J; bases not matched to a gene: 9. Germline lookup yields CDR1 DFQATT and CDR2 SNEGSKA (reference sequence). The CDR3 has 17 residues. As DNA, the CDR3 is TGCAGTGCTAGAAACCTTCGACAGGGTTCAACTAATGAAAAACTGTTTTTT. This encodes CSARNLRQGSTNEKLFF.

This clonotype was recorded a few times. V usage is TRBV7-2 and J usage is TRBJ2-1; D might be TRBD1 (5 bases). CDR1 and CDR2 from the germline V gene are SGHTA and FQGNSA. The CDR3 is made up of 15 amino acids. V was cut by 2 bases and J by 2 bases, with 10 bases left in between. The CDR3 DNA follows: TGTGCCAGCAGCTTAATGGCAGGGACCTACAATGAGCAGTTCTTC. Translation: CASSLMAGTYNEQFF.

In DNA form, the CDR3 reads TGTGCCAGCAGTTATCTATGGACGGGCGAGCAGTACTTC. It is translated as CASSYLWTGEQYF. The genes are TRBV12-3 or TRBV12-4 and TRBJ2-7; D not resolved. V was clipped by 4 bases and J by 6 bases, with 13 bases between them. This CDR3 is built from 13 residues.

This clonotype has more than one count but fewer than ten. The V call is TRBV28, the J call TRBJ2-7, with D possibly matching TRBD1 (6 bases). Germline V gene data show CDR1 as MDHEN and CDR2 as SYDVKM. This CDR3 spans 15 amino acids. The V end lost 9 bases, the J end lost 5 bases, and 23 bases lay between the germline ends. The CDR3: CASCPAGHRDHEQYF. The CDR3 coding sequence is TGTGCCAGTTGCCCCGCCGGCCACAGGGACCACGAGCAGTACTTC.